This T cell receptor (beta chain) derives from a study of cytomegalovirus exposure and HLA in healthy donors. In regard to this clone: The antigen is undetermined.

Use of 60 Vbeta and 13 Jbeta primers characterized the PCR. The table came from immunoSEQ multiplex PCR; TCRdb's copy has only in-frame clones and leaves some out. The repertoire holds 180,000 or so clones, with about four fifths as singletons. Study results and limitations: TCR sequences were mostly rare, though some public TCRs occurred in many donors.

This CDR3 is 15 amino acids long. Germline CDR1 is SGHTA and CDR2 is FQGNSA. Trimming removed 2 bases from V and 1 base from J, with 11 bases in between. The receptor was isolated from a woman aged 30 to 39 in good health and CMV-seronegative. The chain links TRBV7-2 to TRBJ1-1; D uncertain. The sequenced material came from PBMCs. CDR3 amino acids: CASSLPVLQNTEAFF. In nucleotides, the CDR3 is TGTGCCAGCAGCTTACCAGTGTTACAGAACACTGAAGCTTTCTTT.